This TCR beta chain appears in the sequencing data of a study of T cells in Graves' hyperthyroidism and ophthalmopathy. Criteria for exclusion of patients were uncontrolled infection, other autoimmune disease, pregnancy or lactation. Diagnoses were established using clinical symptoms, serum thyroxine and TRAb, thyroid ultrasound and orbital computed tomography. For this clonotype: Its cognate antigen is unknown.

V dropped 3 bases and J dropped 7; count of bases not matched to a gene: 5. This CDR3 has 15 residues. Germline V gene data show CDR1 as LGHDT and CDR2 as YNNKEL (reference sequence). Study-level results: Ophthalmopathy, which appeared later, was predicted by the model a median roughly 6.6 months before onset.

Amplified TCR beta CDR3 regions derived from RNA transcripts. The HTBI primer set drove a first-round RT-PCR of the TCR CDR3. TCRdb fed the multiplex PCR reads into MiXCR, producing one record per CDR3 protein. The data show approximately 400,000 distinct CDR3 sequences, 18% seen once. The chain employs TRBV3-1 and TRBJ1-6; 8 bases agree with TRBD1. The receptor was derived from a man aged 18 to 30 with Graves' ophthalmopathy. Sequences were obtained from blood. The CDR3 region has the DNA TGTGCCAGCAGCCAGCCGGGACAGGCAAATTCACCCCTCCACTTT. Its protein is CASSQPGQANSPLHF.